The rows below give T cell receptor beta chains drawn from one sample of a study of T cells in Graves' hyperthyroidism and ophthalmopathy. TCRdb re-analysed the multiplex PCR reads in MiXCR, keeping a single row per CDR3 protein. The sample shows hundreds of thousands of distinct CDR3 sequences, 16% of them seen only once. The sample was blood. These receptors came from a woman between 18 and 30 years old with Graves' hyperthyroidism. CDR3s include the opening cysteine and the closing phenylalanine or tryptophan. A D gene is named only where the DNA matches it firmly. Only some rows state a clone size, as once, few, many or a class for expanded clones.

clone size: NA; V gene: TRBV7-9; D gene: NA; J gene: TRBJ1-3; CDR3 protein: CASSLDQNSGNTIYF; CDR3 DNA: TGTGCCAGCAGCTTAGATCAGAACTCTGGAAACACCATATATTTT
clone size: few; V gene: TRBV9; D gene: NA; J gene: TRBJ1-2; CDR3 protein: CASSVAETSYGYTF; CDR3 DNA: TGTGCCAGCAGCGTAGCTGAGACATCCTATGGCTACACCTTC
clone size: few; V gene: TRBV5-5; D gene: TRBD2; J gene: TRBJ2-1; CDR3 protein: CASSGGLAEGRNEQFF; CDR3 DNA: TGTGCCAGCAGCGGGGGACTAGCGGAGGGGAGAAATGAGCAGTTCTTC
clone size: few; V gene: TRBV6-1; D gene: TRBD2; J gene: TRBJ2-7; CDR3 protein: CASSMTSGAHYEQYF; CDR3 DNA: TGTGCCAGCAGTATGACTAGCGGGGCCCACTACGAGCAGTACTTC
clone size: many; V gene: TRBV11-2; D gene: TRBD2; J gene: TRBJ2-7; CDR3 protein: CASGTISDSEQYF; CDR3 DNA: TGTGCCAGCGGGACTATAAGCGACTCCGAGCAGTACTTC
clone size: NA; V gene: TRBV12-3/TRBV12-4; D gene: TRBD1; J gene: TRBJ2-3; CDR3 protein: CASSFTGEDTQYF; CDR3 DNA: TGTGCCAGCAGTTTCACAGGGGAGGATACGCAGTATTTT
clone size: NA; V gene: TRBV10-1; D gene: TRBD2; J gene: TRBJ2-7; CDR3 protein: CASSQRLAGSYEQYF; CDR3 DNA: TGCGCCAGCAGCCAAAGACTAGCGGGTTCCTACGAGCAGTACTTC
clone size: many; V gene: TRBV27; D gene: NA; J gene: TRBJ1-1; CDR3 protein: CASSLSDQSNTEAFF; CDR3 DNA: TGTGCCAGCAGCCTATCGGACCAGTCGAACACTGAAGCTTTCTTT
clone size: many; V gene: TRBV29-1; D gene: NA; J gene: TRBJ2-5; CDR3 protein: CSVAAGSYQETQYF; CDR3 DNA: TGCAGCGTTGCGGCTGGCTCGTACCAAGAGACCCAGTACTTC
clone size: NA; V gene: TRBV7-9; D gene: NA; J gene: TRBJ1-2; CDR3 protein: CASSFEGKRGYGYTF; CDR3 DNA: TGTGCCAGCAGCTTCGAGGGGAAGAGGGGCTATGGCTACACCTTC
clone size: NA; V gene: TRBV7-6; D gene: NA; J gene: TRBJ1-1; CDR3 protein: CASSSLDGGNTEACF; CDR3 DNA: TGTGCCAGCAGCTCGCTTGACGGGGGAAACACTGAAGCTTGCTTT
clone size: many; V gene: TRBV7-2; D gene: NA; J gene: TRBJ1-2; CDR3 protein: CASSLGSAVPLGYTF; CDR3 DNA: TGTGCCAGCAGCTTAGGGAGCGCGGTCCCTCTTGGCTACACCTTC
clone size: many; V gene: TRBV7-2; D gene: NA; J gene: TRBJ1-2; CDR3 protein: CASSVGFGDHYGYTF; CDR3 DNA: TGTGCCAGCAGCGTAGGGTTCGGGGACCACTATGGCTACACCTTC
clone size: few; V gene: TRBV6-1; D gene: TRBD1; J gene: TRBJ1-2; CDR3 protein: CASSDWGRGRANYGYTF; CDR3 DNA: TGTGCCAGCAGTGACTGGGGCAGGGGGAGGGCTAACTATGGCTACACCTTC
clone size: NA; V gene: TRBV14; D gene: TRBD2; J gene: TRBJ2-3; CDR3 protein: CASSTSLAGTDTQYF; CDR3 DNA: TGTGCCAGCAGCACAAGCCTAGCGGGCACAGATACGCAGTATTTT
clone size: NA; V gene: TRBV3-1; D gene: TRBD1; J gene: TRBJ2-7; CDR3 protein: CASSQWDSPYEQYF; CDR3 DNA: TGTGCCAGCAGCCAATGGGACAGTCCCTACGAGCAGTACTTC
clone size: many; V gene: TRBV15; D gene: NA; J gene: TRBJ2-7; CDR3 protein: CATSRDSGRTVYEQYF; CDR3 DNA: TGTGCCACCAGCAGAGATTCGGGGAGAACCGTCTACGAGCAGTACTTC
clone size: few; V gene: TRBV27; D gene: TRBD1; J gene: TRBJ1-2; CDR3 protein: CASRTGQAPANYGYTF; CDR3 DNA: TGTGCCAGCAGAACGGGACAGGCACCCGCTAACTATGGCTACACCTTC
clone size: many; V gene: TRBV29-1; D gene: TRBD1; J gene: TRBJ1-4; CDR3 protein: CSVPGTGREKLFF; CDR3 DNA: TGCAGCGTTCCCGGGACAGGGCGCGAAAAACTGTTTTTT
clone size: many; V gene: TRBV4-1; D gene: NA; J gene: TRBJ1-2; CDR3 protein: CASSQLLVAGRTDGYTF; CDR3 DNA: TGCGCCAGCAGCCAATTACTCGTAGCCGGGAGAACTGATGGCTACACCTTC
clone size: NA; V gene: TRBV6-1; D gene: NA; J gene: TRBJ1-4; CDR3 protein: CASSGRESGINEKLFF; CDR3 DNA: TGTGCCAGCAGTGGACGGGAGTCAGGGATAAATGAAAAACTGTTTTTT
clone size: NA; V gene: TRBV2; D gene: TRBD2; J gene: TRBJ2-7; CDR3 protein: CVTKSGGRRSYEQYF; CDR3 DNA: TGTGTCACAAAGTCCGGGGGGAGAAGGTCCTACGAGCAGTACTTC
clone size: NA; V gene: TRBV19; D gene: NA; J gene: TRBJ2-1; CDR3 protein: CATLGTGPKGAYNEQFF; CDR3 DNA: TGTGCCACCTTGGGGACCGGGCCCAAAGGGGCCTACAATGAGCAGTTCTTC
clone size: many; V gene: TRBV7-9; D gene: NA; J gene: TRBJ1-4; CDR3 protein: CASSLGGTNEKLFF; CDR3 DNA: TGTGCCAGCAGCTTAGGAGGGACTAATGAAAAACTGTTTTTT
clone size: many; V gene: TRBV2; D gene: NA; J gene: TRBJ1-1; CDR3 protein: CASSRGGWTEAFF; CDR3 DNA: TGTGCCAGCAGTAGGGGGGGCTGGACTGAAGCTTTCTTT
clone size: many; V gene: TRBV20-1; D gene: TRBD1; J gene: TRBJ2-7; CDR3 protein: CSARDLGQGDSYEQYF; CDR3 DNA: TGCAGTGCTAGAGATCTAGGACAGGGAGATTCCTACGAGCAGTACTTC
clone size: few; V gene: TRBV6-1; D gene: NA; J gene: TRBJ2-1; CDR3 protein: CASTPDGIDNEQFF; CDR3 DNA: TGTGCCAGCACCCCCGACGGAATAGACAATGAGCAGTTCTTC
clone size: NA; V gene: TRBV20-1; D gene: NA; J gene: TRBJ2-7; CDR3 protein: CSARGRSGGTGPGSGSYEQYF; CDR3 DNA: TGCAGTGCTAGAGGGAGATCGGGGGGGACAGGGCCCGGGAGCGGATCCTACGAGCAGTACTTC
clone size: NA; V gene: TRBV19; D gene: NA; J gene: TRBJ2-3; CDR3 protein: CATNADGTDTQYF; CDR3 DNA: TGTGCCACAAACGCCGATGGGACAGATACGCAGTATTTT
clone size: many; V gene: TRBV20-1; D gene: NA; J gene: TRBJ1-1; CDR3 protein: CSALGDANTEAFF; CDR3 DNA: TGCAGTGCTCTCGGGGACGCGAACACTGAAGCTTTCTTT
clone size: many; V gene: TRBV20-1; D gene: TRBD2; J gene: TRBJ2-7; CDR3 protein: CSAGRGSSTYEQYF; CDR3 DNA: TGCAGTGCTGGGCGGGGGTCCTCAACCTACGAGCAGTACTTC
clone size: many; V gene: TRBV11-3; D gene: TRBD1; J gene: TRBJ2-7; CDR3 protein: CASSLARGLDEQYF; CDR3 DNA: TGTGCCAGCAGCTTAGCCAGGGGGCTAGACGAGCAGTACTTC
clone size: NA; V gene: TRBV27; D gene: TRBD2; J gene: TRBJ2-1; CDR3 protein: CASKRLAWNNEQFF; CDR3 DNA: TGTGCCAGCAAGAGACTAGCGTGGAACAATGAGCAGTTCTTC
clone size: NA; V gene: TRBV6-1; D gene: NA; J gene: TRBJ2-5; CDR3 protein: CASNSGQKETQYF; CDR3 DNA: TGTGCCAGCAATTCCGGACAGAAAGAGACCCAGTACTTC
clone size: many; V gene: TRBV20-1; D gene: TRBD1; J gene: TRBJ1-6; CDR3 protein: CSARDLVGTGDNSPLHF; CDR3 DNA: TGCAGTGCTAGAGATCTTGTCGGGACAGGTGATAATTCACCCCTCCACTTT
clone size: many; V gene: TRBV28; D gene: NA; J gene: TRBJ1-1; CDR3 protein: CASSTRQRSAFF; CDR3 DNA: TGTGCCAGCAGTACCCGACAGCGGTCAGCTTTCTTT
clone size: NA; V gene: TRBV7-7; D gene: NA; J gene: TRBJ2-1; CDR3 protein: CASSLGPQAAEQFF; CDR3 DNA: TGTGCTAGCAGCTTAGGGCCCCAGGCCGCTGAGCAGTTCTTC
clone size: NA; V gene: TRBV19; D gene: NA; J gene: TRBJ2-2; CDR3 protein: CASSIGPSGELFF; CDR3 DNA: TGTGCCAGTAGTATCGGACCTAGCGGGGAGCTGTTTTTT
clone size: many; V gene: TRBV7-8; D gene: NA; J gene: TRBJ2-5; CDR3 protein: CASRLALETQYF; CDR3 DNA: TGTGCCAGCAGATTAGCTTTAGAGACCCAGTACTTC
clone size: NA; V gene: TRBV19; D gene: TRBD1; J gene: TRBJ1-1; CDR3 protein: CASSVQGAGNTEAFF; CDR3 DNA: TGTGCCAGTAGTGTACAGGGGGCAGGGAATACTGAAGCTTTCTTT